This T cell receptor (beta chain) comes out of a study of OX40 agonist ivuxolimab in advanced cancers. Repertoires were generated with immunoSEQ multiplex PCR, while TCRdb's copy carries only in-frame clones and drops some. The repertoire holds about 50,000 clones, with less than 85% as singletons. Findings and caveats of the study: Circulating CD4+ and CD8+ T cells showed clonal expansion by week 6 at 0.1 to 3.0 mg/kg. Relative to CD4+, CD8+ T cells held more expanded clones on average.

Losses at the gene ends were 4 bases for V and 11 bases for J; bases not matched to a gene: 9. Looked up from germline, CDR1 is MDHEN and CDR2 is SYDVKM. This CDR3 is built from 15 residues. By share, this clone ranks as medium-sized. Its specificity is unknown. The origin of this receptor is an adult with an advanced solid tumor such as melanoma, head and neck, liver or kidney cancer. Sequenced material: CD4+ or CD8+ T cells sorted from blood, taken in a trial of the OX40 agonist ivuxolimab. The chain links TRBV28 to TRBJ1-6, with TRBD1 identical over 9 bases. Here the CDR3 DNA reads TGTGCCAGCAGTTCCTCCGGGACAGGGTGGACACCCCTCCACTTT. Its translation is CASSSSGTGWTPLHF.